A single sample is the source of the 24 T cell receptor beta chains below, sequenced in a study of blood T cell repertoires in COVID-19. Profiling relied on immunoSEQ multiplex PCR, and the TCRdb table lists in-frame clones only, not all of them. The table shows roughly 150,000 clones, with roughly nine tenths occurring only once. Sequencing input: peripheral blood. All receptors derive from a human donor in a cohort sampled during active COVID-19.

This rearrangement joins TRBV2 to TRBJ2-7; 8 bases agree with TRBD2. CDR3 length equals 15 residues. Looked up from germline, CDR1 is SNHLY and CDR2 is FYNNEI. With V trimmed by 5 bases and J by 2 bases, 8 bases remained unmatched. This chain's CDR3 is CASSHSLAGPYEQYF. Here the CDR3 DNA reads TGTGCCAGCAGTCACTCCCTAGCGGGCCCCTACGAGCAGTACTTC.

This clone has only one observation. The chain recombines TRBV9 with TRBJ1-2; 8 nucleotides line up with TRBD1. The V segment lost 3 bases and the J segment 4 bases; nucleotides outside the gene matches: 8. The germline CDR1 and CDR2 sequences are SGDLS and YYNGEE. The CDR3 is 15 residues long. This CDR3 is CASSEGQGPSYGYTF. The DNA for the CDR3 is TGTGCCAGCAGCGAAGGACAGGGTCCGTCCTATGGCTACACCTTC. The variable domain in full, with the rest retrieved from reference TRBV9 and TRBJ1-2, is DSGVTQTPKHLITATGQRVTLRCSPRSGDLSVYWYQQSLDQGLQFLIQYYNGEERAKGNILERFSAQQFPDLHSELNLSSLELGDSALYFCASSEGQGPSYGYTFGSGTRLTVV.

The J gene is TRBJ2-2, the V gene TRBV29-1, with 9 positions matching TRBD1. CDR3 length equals 15 residues. From germline, CDR1 is SQVTM and CDR2 ANQGSEA. Trimming cost V 0 bases and J 4 bases; bases outside gene matches: 3. DNA of the CDR3: TGCAGCGTTGAAGAACCGGACAGGGGCACCGGGGAGCTGTTTTTT. As protein: CSVEEPDRGTGELFF.

This clone was detected only a few times. The rearrangement uses TRBV9 and TRBJ2-1; the D gene is possibly TRBD2 (5 bases). V lost 4 bases and J lost 5, with 7 bases in between. The germline CDR1 and CDR2 sequences are SGDLS and YYNGEE. The CDR3 covers 12 residues. Here the CDR3 DNA reads TGTGCCAGCAGCCCCGGGGACAATGAGCAGTTCTTC. Residues: CASSPGDNEQFF. Variable domain in full (rest from reference TRBV9 and TRBJ2-1): DSGVTQTPKHLITATGQRVTLRCSPRSGDLSVYWYQQSLDQGLQFLIQYYNGEERAKGNILERFSAQQFPDLHSELNLSSLELGDSALYFCASSPGDNEQFFGPGTRLTVL.

This clone is a singleton in its sample. V and J are TRBV19 and TRBJ2-3; 8 nucleotides match TRBD2. V was clipped by 4 bases and J by 9 bases; unmatched bases: 6. Germline assignment: CDR1 LNHDA and CDR2 SQIVND (reference sequence). The CDR3 is 13 residues long. The CDR3 region is CASSTPPGGTQYF. CDR3 coding DNA: TGTGCCAGTAGTACTCCTCCGGGGGGGACGCAGTATTTT.

The J gene is TRBJ1-2, the V gene TRBV3-1 (or the pseudogene TRBV3-2); 8 positions agree with TRBD1. The junction had 14 bases not matched to a gene; V was cut back by 6 bases and J by 8 bases. In germline, CDR1 is LGHDT, CDR2 YNNKEL (reference sequence). CDR3 size: 15 residues. For the CDR3, the DNA is TGTGCCAGCAGTCTGGGACAGGCATCGCCGTTCGGCTACACCTTC. This encodes CASSLGQASPFGYTF.

This sequence joins TRBV6-5 and TRBJ1-1, with D possibly being TRBD1 (6 bases). This CDR3 has 13 residues. Germline CDR1 is MNHEY and CDR2 is SVGAGI. The V end lost 8 bases, the J end lost 7 bases, and 17 bases lay between the germline ends. The CDR3 DNA reads TGTGCCAGCGGGAGAGGGGGGGCCGGTGAAGCTTTCTTT. Translation: CASGRGGAGEAFF.

DNA of the CDR3: TGTGCCAGCAGTTCAGACAGGGGGCCCTCTAACTATGGCTACACCTTC. This codes for CASSSDRGPSNYGYTF. The chain carries TRBV2 and TRBJ1-2; TRBD1 matches at 10 bases. The CDR3 loop spans 16 amino acids. The germline V gene encodes CDR1 SNHLY and CDR2 FYNNEI. Losses at the gene ends were 5 bases for V and 0 bases for J; bases not matched to a gene: 6.

The chain has TRBV27 and TRBJ1-1; D unclear. V lost 2 bases and J 1 base, leaving 5 bases between the germline ends. The CDR3 runs to 13 residues. The germline V gene encodes CDR1 MNHEY and CDR2 SMNVEV (reference sequence). The CDR3 loop is CASSLGSNTEAFF. The CDR3 DNA reads as TGTGCCAGCAGTTTAGGCTCGAACACTGAAGCTTTCTTT.

This chain connects TRBV3-1 (or the pseudogene TRBV3-2) to TRBJ2-1, with D possibly being TRBD2 (6 bases). CDR3 length: 15 amino acids. The V gene lost 4 bases and the J gene lost 0 bases, with 10 bases spanning the gap. CDR1 and CDR2 from the germline V gene are LGHDT and YNNKEL (reference sequence). CDR3 sequence reads: CASSLSGGSYNEQFF. In DNA form, the CDR3 reads TGTGCCAGCAGCCTTAGCGGAGGCTCCTACAATGAGCAGTTCTTC.

V gene TRBV9 combines with J gene TRBJ2-3; D call uncertain. This CDR3 comprises 13 residues. V lost 3 bases, J lost 4 bases, and 9 bases lay in between. Germline V gene sequence: CDR1 SGDLS, CDR2 YYNGEE. The CDR3 protein is CASSAGSPDTQYF. CDR3 DNA sequence: TGTGCCAGCAGCGCGGGTTCCCCAGATACGCAGTATTTT. Full variable domain (outside the CDR3, taken from reference TRBV9 and TRBJ2-3): DSGVTQTPKHLITATGQRVTLRCSPRSGDLSVYWYQQSLDQGLQFLIQYYNGEERAKGNILERFSAQQFPDLHSELNLSSLELGDSALYFCASSAGSPDTQYFGPGTRLTVL.

J is TRBJ1-1 and V is TRBV6-5; TRBD1 is a possible D gene (5 bases). Trimming shortened V by 0 bases and J by 1 base, and 9 bases separated the two germline ends. This CDR3 contains 15 residues. Germline loops: CDR1 MNHEY, CDR2 SVGAGI. DNA of the CDR3: TGTGCCAGCAGTTACTCGATCGGGGGGAACACTGAAGCTTTCTTT. It translates to CASSYSIGGNTEAFF.

The chain employs TRBV28 and TRBJ2-7, with TRBD2 matching over 14 bases. This CDR3 region has 15 residues. Per germline, CDR1 MDHEN and CDR2 SYDVKM. With 5 bases clipped from V and 4 bases from J, the junction kept 4 bases outside the gene matches. CDR3 sequence: CASSPGLAGGYEQYF. In DNA form, the CDR3 reads TGTGCCAGCAGTCCCGGACTAGCGGGAGGATACGAGCAGTACTTC.

This chain links TRBV9 with TRBJ2-7, with D maybe TRBD2 (7 bases). The CDR3 has 14 amino acids. CDR1 is SGDLS, CDR2 YYNGEE, per germline. V dropped 4 bases and J dropped 3 bases, with 14 bases sitting between them. The chain's CDR3 is CASSIGGPSYEQYF. DNA for the CDR3: TGTGCCAGCAGCATCGGGGGGCCGAGCTACGAGCAGTACTTC.

As DNA, the CDR3 is TGCGCCAGCGAAGTCGGGACTAGCGGGAGCCCCGGCTCGCAGTATTTT. Its translation: CASEVGTSGSPGSQYF. The gene calls are TRBV10-2 and TRBJ2-3, with 14 nucleotides matching TRBD2. V dropped 8 bases and J dropped 10; count of bases not matched to a gene: 14. The CDR3 covers 16 residues. Germline lookup yields CDR1 WSHSY and CDR2 SAAADI.

The rearrangement links TRBV19 to TRBJ1-2, with D perhaps TRBD1 (5 bases). The CDR3 is 13 amino acids. Deletions cut 2 bases from V and 4 bases from J, with 8 bases between. Germline V gene data show CDR1 as LNHDA and CDR2 as SQIVND (reference sequence). In nucleotides, the CDR3 is TGTGCCAGTAGTATAAGCGGGGCCTATGGCTACACCTTC. Translation: CASSISGAYGYTF.

This clone occurred once. This chain links TRBV6-6 with TRBJ1-2, with D perhaps TRBD1 (6 bases). Trimming took 6 bases from V and 4 from J, leaving 15 bases between them. Germline CDR1 is MNHNY and CDR2 is SVGAGI (reference sequence). The length of the CDR3 is 14 residues. The CDR3 reads CASRSGAKVYGYTF. Written as DNA, the CDR3 is TGTGCCAGCAGGTCAGGGGCCAAGGTCTATGGCTACACCTTC.

The chain couples TRBV12-3 or TRBV12-4 to TRBJ2-1; D not certain. With 4 bases removed from V and 7 bases from J, the gap between germline ends came to 5 bases. The CDR3 extends over 11 amino acids. CDR3 sequence (DNA): TGTGCCAGCAGTTCAGGAAATGAGCAGTTCTTC. It yields the protein CASSSGNEQFF.

The CDR3 DNA is TGTGCCTGGAGGGCCCCGGACAGGGGACGGCTAGGCTACACCTTC. It encodes CAWRAPDRGRLGYTF. This sequence joins TRBV30 and TRBJ1-2; 9 bases match TRBD1. Per germline, CDR1 GTSNPN and CDR2 SVGIG (reference sequence). CDR3 length: 15 residues. V shed 3 bases, J shed 8 bases, and the junction held 13 bases outside the gene matches.

The V gene is TRBV27, the J gene TRBJ1-2; 7 nucleotides align to TRBD1. The ends lost 3 bases at V and 5 bases at J; junction bases unmatched: 12. The CDR3 is 16 residues long. Looked up from germline, CDR1 is MNHEY and CDR2 is SMNVEV (reference sequence). The CDR3 is CASSFGRQGLPYGYTF. The DNA of the CDR3 is TGTGCCAGCAGTTTTGGTCGACAGGGCTTACCATATGGCTACACCTTC.

V and J are TRBV11-2 and TRBJ1-2, with no clear D. The CDR3 extends over 14 amino acids. Trimming shortened V by 3 bases and J by 3 bases, and 11 bases separated the two germline ends. The V gene's germline CDR1 is SGHAT and CDR2 FQNNGV. Here the CDR3 DNA reads TGTGCCAGCAGCTTCCTCGGAGGCGACTATGGCTACACCTTC. Translated: CASSFLGGDYGYTF. Using reference TRBV11-2 and TRBJ1-2 for the parts outside the CDR3, the full variable domain is EAGVAQSPRYKIIEKRQSVAFWCNPISGHATLYWYQQILGQGPKLLIQFQNNGVVDDSQLPKDRFSAERLKGVDSTLKIQPAKLEDSAVYLCASSFLGGDYGYTFGSGTRLTVV.

The rearrangement uses TRBV2 and TRBJ2-3; D is possibly TRBD2 (5 bases). V was trimmed by 4 bases and J by 2 bases, leaving 13 bases between them. Germline CDR1 reads SNHLY; CDR2 reads FYNNEI. The CDR3 is made up of 15 amino acids. The CDR3 coding sequence is TGTGCCAGCAGTGGAAGGACTGATAACACAGATACGCAGTATTTT. It encodes CASSGRTDNTDTQYF.

J is TRBJ2-1 and V is TRBV4-1; D is possibly TRBD1 (6 bases). V was trimmed by 4 bases and J by 4 bases, leaving 26 bases between them. CDR1 is MGHRA, CDR2 YSYEKL, per germline. The CDR3 extends over 19 amino acids. In nucleotides, the CDR3 is TGCGCCAGCAGCCCGGACCCCGACAGGTCCGGAGTGGAATACAATGAGCAGTTCTTC. Protein: CASSPDPDRSGVEYNEQFF.

The V gene is TRBV2, the J gene TRBJ1-2, with D perhaps TRBD1 (5 bases). V lost 3 bases and J lost 3, with 8 bases in between. This CDR3 has 13 amino acids. Germline CDR1 reads SNHLY; CDR2 reads FYNNEI. CDR3 nucleotides: TGTGCCAGCAGTGAGGGCAGGGACTATGGCTACACCTTC. Translating gives CASSEGRDYGYTF.